This T cell receptor beta chain was sequenced during a study of blood T cell repertoires in COVID-19. The overall study: PBMCs, B-cell-depleted T cells, or T cells provided the cDNA or gDNA that made up the material.

J was trimmed by 5 bases and V by 4 bases; bases with no gene match: 2. The CDR3 is 13 amino acids. The germline gives CDR1 SGHAT, CDR2 FQNNGV. Libraries were prepared by immunoSEQ multiplex PCR; TCRdb keeps only in-frame clonotypes and omits some of them. The table shows approximately 210,000 clones, with 80% to 90% occurring only once. The V call is TRBV11-2, the J call TRBJ2-5; TRBD2 matches 9 bases. The sample taken for sequencing was peripheral blood. The receptor comes from a middle-aged man with active or convalescent COVID-19. The CDR3 loop is CASSWGLAETQYF. In DNA form, the CDR3 reads TGTGCCAGCAGCTGGGGACTAGCTGAGACCCAGTACTTC.